This is a list of T cell receptor beta chains from one sample in a study of cytomegalovirus exposure and HLA in healthy donors. Profiling relied on immunoSEQ multiplex PCR, and the TCRdb table lists in-frame clones only, not all of them. Among around 110,000 clones listed, around 74% were seen once. The sequenced material came from PBMCs. These receptors all stem from a young woman in good health and CMV-seronegative. Each CDR3 is given with its conserved first and last residue. Only some rows state a clone size, as once, few, many or a class for expanded clones.

TRBV5-1	TRBJ1-1	14	few	CASSHSGSNTEAFF
TRBV27	TRBJ1-1	15	.	CASSILPEMNTEAFF
TRBV30	TRBJ2-3	17	.	CAWKRTGGPFSTDTQYF
TRBV5-1	TRBJ2-5	12	.	CASRRGGETQYF
TRBV2	TRBJ1-5	14	once	CASLLGQGQRPQHF
TRBV28	TRBJ1-1	14	.	CASSLSRGQGGAFF
TRBV6-1	TRBJ1-2	17	.	CASSEGPGQGWVYGYTF
TRBV6-4	TRBJ1-1	13	.	CASSPTVNTEAFF
TRBV7-9	TRBJ1-1	15	.	CASSLAQGSNTEAFF
TRBV7-6	TRBJ1-2	15	.	CASSLLDGGRYGYTF
TRBV19	TRBJ1-2	13	.	CASRVQGLGGYTF
TRBV7-2	TRBJ2-5	13	.	CASSWGGGETQYF
TRBV18	TRBJ1-4	14	.	CASPQGLVNEKLFF
TRBV5-4	TRBJ2-7	14	once	CASSPPGGSYEQYF
TRBV5-8	TRBJ1-1	14	.	CASSLGHLNTEAFF
TRBV4-1	TRBJ1-1	13	.	CASSTNSNTEAFF
TRBV4-1	TRBJ1-2	15	.	CASSQGGQGGNGYTF
TRBV4-1	TRBJ1-5	16	.	CASSLRDRDGNQPQHF
TRBV29-1	TRBJ1-5	14	.	CSVAVTGRDQPQHF
TRBV6-1	TRBJ1-2	19	.	CASSGLRQDLSGLNYGYTF
TRBV5-1	TRBJ2-7	15	few	CASSLTGDSGYEQYF
TRBV5-1	TRBJ1-1	14	.	CASSAGQGATEAFF
TRBV30	TRBJ1-3	15	.	CAWSVWERAGNTIYF
TRBV6-1	TRBJ2-7	14	.	CASIWGNRAYEQYF
TRBV6-1	TRBJ1-4	14	.	CASSGGQGSEKLFF
TRBV29-1	TRBJ2-7	10	.	CSAVSYEQYF
TRBV4-1	TRBJ1-4	15	.	CASSQSGQGREKLFF
TRBV30	TRBJ2-7	14	.	CAWSVVGGVREQYF
TRBV19	TRBJ1-2	14	.	CASKSLTGHYGYTF
TRBV28	TRBJ1-1	14	.	CASSLRQGITEAFF
TRBV5-4	TRBJ2-2	15	.	CASSKDRGGTGELFF
TRBV30	TRBJ1-6	12	.	CAWGQGNSPLHF
TRBV4-1	TRBJ1-2	13	.	CASSQWRAYGYTF
TRBV29-1	TRBJ1-1	11	.	CSVESSRGAFF
TRBV28	TRBJ1-1	15	.	CASSLVRGLNTEAFF
TRBV2	TRBJ2-1	15	.	CASRGQGSFYNEQFF
TRBV10-3	TRBJ1-2	15	.	CAIRGQGILGYGYTF
TRBV28	TRBJ2-7	13	once	CASSFPGIYEQYF
TRBV19	TRBJ2-7	12	.	CASSSWTSEQYF
TRBV10-3	TRBJ2-7	13	.	CAIGRGASYEQYF
TRBV2	TRBJ2-5	17	.	CACPAPTSGGASETQYF
TRBV30	TRBJ1-6	13	.	CAWKTDRDSPLHF
TRBV2	TRBJ2-1	17	.	CASSERTRLSSYNEQFF
TRBV7-8	TRBJ2-3	14	once	CASSTPRGTDTQYF
TRBV6-1	TRBJ2-2	13	.	CATKGEGTGELFF